These T cell receptor beta chains were read from a single sample in a study of blood T cell repertoires in COVID-19. This table comes from immunoSEQ multiplex PCR, and its TCRdb copy is limited to in-frame clones, with some not included. The top ten clones hold approximately 24% of a sample with approximately 30,000 clones, almost 90% of them seen once. Sequenced input: peripheral blood. These receptors were collected from a human donor in a cohort sampled during active COVID-19. The CDR3 runs from the conserved cysteine through the conserved F or W. Fields, in order: J gene, V gene, D gene, CDR3 length, clone size, CDR3 DNA, CDR3 protein. A D gene is named only where the DNA matches it firmly. Clone size is stated in some rows and not others, as once, few, many or a class when expanded.

>TRBJ2-1|TRBV6-4|TRBD2|15|once
TGTGCCAGCAGTGACGGCCCCGGGAGGTGGGATGAGCAGTTCTTC
CASSDGPGRWDEQFF
>TRBJ2-1|TRBV5-1|-|14|-
TGCGCCAGCAGCGAAGGCCGGGGTAGGAGGGAGCAGTTCTTC
CASSEGRGRREQFF
>TRBJ2-3|TRBV2|TRBD1|16|-
TGTGCCAGCAGTGAGGCAGGGGGCGCGAAAGCAGATACGCAGTATTTT
CASSEAGGAKADTQYF
>TRBJ2-7|TRBV21-1|-|12|-
TGTGGCCGGGACAGGGACACCTACGAGCAGTACTTC
CGRDRDTYEQYF
>TRBJ1-5|TRBV2|-|15|once
TGTGCCAGCAGTAATGGACAGCGACGAAATCCGCCCCAGCATTTT
CASSNGQRRNPPQHF
>TRBJ1-6|TRBV19|-|16|-
TGTGCCAGTAGTATAGGTTCGGGTCCGGAGAATTCACCCCTCCACTTT
CASSIGSGPENSPLHF
>TRBJ2-3|TRBV11-2|TRBD2|16|once
TGTGCCAGCAGCTCTTGGGCGGGGGGGAGCACAGATACGCAGTATTTT
CASSSWAGGSTDTQYF
>TRBJ2-5|TRBV27|TRBD2|14|-
TGTGCCAGCAGTTTATCCGGGGGGGTTGAGACCCAGTACTTC
CASSLSGGVETQYF
>TRBJ1-1|TRBV19|-|13|once
TGTGCCAGTAGCCGTTACCTAGGCACTGAAGCTTTCTTT
CASSRYLGTEAFF
>TRBJ1-1|TRBV7-6|-|16|once
TGTGCCAGCAGCAAAGACGGACCGGGACTGCACACTGAAGCTTTCTTT
CASSKDGPGLHTEAFF
>TRBJ2-3|TRBV11-1|-|16|-
TGTGCCAGCAGCCACGGAGGCCTAAAGGGCACAGATACGCAGTATTTT
CASSHGGLKGTDTQYF
>TRBJ2-2|TRBV12-5|-|13|-
TGTGCTAGTGGTCCACAATACACCGGGGAGCTGTTTTTT
CASGPQYTGELFF
>TRBJ2-3|TRBV19|-|16|-
TGTGCCAGTAGTATAGGGGGCTGGTCGTTGGCAGATACGCAGTATTTT
CASSIGGWSLADTQYF
>TRBJ1-1|TRBV5-1|-|20|-
TGCGCCAGCAGCTTGGATAGGCGGACAGACGACTCGGGGCCGAACACTGAAGCTTTCTTT
CASSLDRRTDDSGPNTEAFF
>TRBJ2-1|TRBV9|-|15|-
TGTGCCAGCAGCGTATGGGCGGGGGCCAAGAATGAGCAGTTCTTC
CASSVWAGAKNEQFF
>TRBJ1-3|TRBV5-4|TRBD1|16|-
TGTGCCAGCAGCAAGGGACAGGGAATCTCTGGAAACACCATATATTTT
CASSKGQGISGNTIYF
>TRBJ2-1|TRBV30|TRBD1|14|-
TGTGCCTGGAGTAGAGGGACAGGGGCCAATGAGCAGTTCTTC
CAWSRGTGANEQFF
>TRBJ2-2|TRBV5-4|-|13|-
TGTGCCAGCAGCTTGGTGAGGACCGGGGAGCTGTTTTTT
CASSLVRTGELFF
>TRBJ1-2|TRBV5-1|-|15|-
TGCGCCAGCAGCTTGAACGGGGATAACATCTATGGCTACACCTTC
CASSLNGDNIYGYTF
>TRBJ1-6|TRBV7-9|TRBD1|16|-
TGTGCCAGCAGCCTTCAGACAGGGGGCGCGAATTCACCCCTCCACTTT
CASSLQTGGANSPLHF
>TRBJ2-6|TRBV3-1/TRBV3-2|TRBD1|16|once
TGTGCCAGCAGCCCAAGAGACAGGGGGTTCACCAACGTCCTGACTTTC
CASSPRDRGFTNVLTF
>TRBJ1-2|TRBV24-1|TRBD1|16|-
TGTGCCACCAGTGATTTGAAGACAGGGTTTTCCTATGGCTACACCTTC
CATSDLKTGFSYGYTF
>TRBJ2-2|TRBV7-9|TRBD2|14|-
TGTGCCCTCGGGACTAGCTCGAACACCGGGGAGCTGTTTTTT
CALGTSSNTGELFF
>TRBJ1-5|TRBV12-5|-|19|-
TGTGCTAGTGGTTTGGACCTAATACCGGGACACATTAGCAATCAGCCCCAGCATTTT
CASGLDLIPGHISNQPQHF
>TRBJ1-2|TRBV7-2|TRBD1|16|-
TGTGCCAGCAGCGGGGGACAGACCGAACTTGTTTATGGCTACACCTTC
CASSGGQTELVYGYTF
>TRBJ1-2|TRBV4-2|-|15|-
TGTGCCAGCAGCCAAGAAGAGGGATCCTACTATGGCTACACCTTC
CASSQEEGSYYGYTF
>TRBJ2-2|TRBV9|TRBD1|16|-
TGTGCCAGCAGTCCCCGGACAGGGGTGTCGGCCGGGGAGCTGTTTTTT
CASSPRTGVSAGELFF
>TRBJ1-5|TRBV4-1|-|16|-
TGCGCCAGCAGCCAAGATGCTGCGGGGACTTATCAGCCCCAGCATTTT
CASSQDAAGTYQPQHF
>TRBJ2-2|TRBV2|-|14|-
TGTGCCAGCAGACCTCGCGGGGCAACCGGGGAGCTGTTTTTT
CASRPRGATGELFF
>TRBJ1-6|TRBV5-6|TRBD1|15|-
TGTGCCAGCAGCTTGACAGCGACAGGGGATTCACCCCTCCACTTT
CASSLTATGDSPLHF
>TRBJ1-1|TRBV25-1|-|13|-
TGTGCCAGCAGTACGCCGGTGAACACTGAAGCTTTCTTT
CASSTPVNTEAFF
>TRBJ2-2|TRBV5-4|-|17|-
TGTGCCAGCAGCCCCCGAGGCGGGGCACAGAACACCGGGGAGCTGTTTTTT
CASSPRGGAQNTGELFF
>TRBJ2-7|TRBV10-3|-|12|-
TGTGCCATCAGTGGACAGACCTACGAGCAGTACTTC
CAISGQTYEQYF
>TRBJ2-1|TRBV7-2|-|14|-
TGTGCCAGCAGCTTAGTAGGGACTTACAATGAGCAGTTCTTC
CASSLVGTYNEQFF
>TRBJ2-7|TRBV5-1|TRBD1|14|few
TGCGCCAGCAGCTTGGCCCCAGGGGGCTACGAGCAGTACTTC
CASSLAPGGYEQYF
>TRBJ1-2|TRBV4-1|-|13|-
TGCGCCAGCAGCCTCCGACAGTACTATGGCTACACCTTC
CASSLRQYYGYTF
>TRBJ1-4|TRBV5-8|TRBD1|14|-
TGTGCCAGCAGCGGGGGACAGGAGGCTGAAAAACTGTTTTTT
CASSGGQEAEKLFF
>TRBJ1-2|TRBV5-5|TRBD1|15|-
TGTGCCAGCAGCTCGACAGGGGCCCCACAGCGAGGCTACACCTTC
CASSSTGAPQRGYTF
>TRBJ1-3|TRBV19|-|15|-
TGTGCCAGTACCCGGAACCAGGACTCTGGAAACACCATATATTTT
CASTRNQDSGNTIYF
>TRBJ1-3|TRBV5-1|-|17|-
TGCGCCAGCAGCTTGGGCCGCAGCAGACTCTCTGGAAACACCATATATTTT
CASSLGRSRLSGNTIYF
>TRBJ2-5|TRBV7-7|TRBD2|14|-
TGTGCTAGCAGCTCCGGGGGGGAGGGAGAGACCCAGTACTTC
CASSSGGEGETQYF
>TRBJ2-1|TRBV3-1/TRBV3-2|TRBD2|15|-
TGTGCCAGCAGCCAAGTGGCGGGGGGGCTCAATGAGCAGTTCTTC
CASSQVAGGLNEQFF
>TRBJ2-7|TRBV19|TRBD1|16|-
TGTGCCAGTAGCGAAGTCCCGGGACAGGGAGGATACGAGCAGTACTTC
CASSEVPGQGGYEQYF
>TRBJ2-5|TRBV19|-|14|-
TGTGCCAGTAGTATTAGGTCAGCGCAGGAGACCCAGTACTTC
CASSIRSAQETQYF
>TRBJ2-7|TRBV2|-|14|-
TGTGCCAGCAGCAATTTCCCAGGGGGGTCGGCGCAGTACTTC
CASSNFPGGSAQYF
>TRBJ2-7|TRBV7-8|TRBD2|16|-
TGTGCCAGCAGCCCATGGACTAGCGGGGGGGCCTACGAGCAGTACTTC
CASSPWTSGGAYEQYF
>TRBJ2-7|TRBV19|TRBD2|15|-
TGTGCCAGTAGTGCCCGACTAGCGGTGATCTACGAGCAGTACTTC
CASSARLAVIYEQYF
>TRBJ1-2|TRBV12-3/TRBV12-4|TRBD1|13|-
TGTGCCAGCAGTCCCGGACAGGGATGGGGCTACACCTTC
CASSPGQGWGYTF